This T cell receptor (beta chain) was observed in a study of response to subunit inactivated influenza vaccine. Points from the study as a whole: The authors suggested that every seasonal influenza vaccination recruits few new T cells.

Trimming shortened V by 7 bases and J by 2 bases, and 11 bases separated the two germline ends. Per germline, CDR1 ENHRY and CDR2 SYGVKD. The CDR3 covers 13 residues. TCRdb re-derived calls from the RT-PCR reads in MiXCR, one entry per CDR3 protein. The table includes about 650,000 distinct CDR3 sequences, 14% detected once. Of note for this clonotype: Its cognate antigen is unknown.

The V and J genes are TRBV10-3 and TRBJ2-5, with D maybe TRBD1 (6 bases). The receptor's source is a man aged 50 or older who received an inactivated influenza vaccine. The sample in question was PBMCs from blood, obtained approximately 15 days before vaccination. The CDR3 is CAIMGAEQETQYF. CDR3 bases: TGTGCCATCATGGGGGCGGAACAAGAGACCCAGTACTTC.